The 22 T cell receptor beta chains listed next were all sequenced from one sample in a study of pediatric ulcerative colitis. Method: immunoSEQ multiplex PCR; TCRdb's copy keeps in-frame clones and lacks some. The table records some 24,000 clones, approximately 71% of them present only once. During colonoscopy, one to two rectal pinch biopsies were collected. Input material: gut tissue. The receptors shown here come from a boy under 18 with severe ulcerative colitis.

CDR3 loop: CASSQNPASSYNEQFF. The CDR3 DNA is TGCGCCAGCAGCCAGAACCCGGCCTCCTCCTACAATGAGCAGTTCTTC. This chain connects TRBV4-1 to TRBJ2-1; D is unresolved. V shed 3 bases and J shed 0 bases, with 12 bases lying between them. The CDR3 sequence is 16 residues long. Per the germline V gene, CDR1 is MGHRA and CDR2 is YSYEKL.

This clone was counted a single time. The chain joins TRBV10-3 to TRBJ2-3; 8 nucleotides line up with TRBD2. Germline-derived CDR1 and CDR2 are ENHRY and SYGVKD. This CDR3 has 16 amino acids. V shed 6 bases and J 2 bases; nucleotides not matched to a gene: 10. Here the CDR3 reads CAISDGTRANTDTQYF. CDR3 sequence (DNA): TGTGCCATCAGCGATGGGACTAGAGCCAACACAGATACGCAGTATTTT.

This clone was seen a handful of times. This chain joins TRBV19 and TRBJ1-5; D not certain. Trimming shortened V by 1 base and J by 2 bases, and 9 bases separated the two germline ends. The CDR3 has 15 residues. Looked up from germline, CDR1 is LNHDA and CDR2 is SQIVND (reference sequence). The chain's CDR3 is CASSIGAWGNQPQHF. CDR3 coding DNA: TGTGCCAGTAGTATAGGGGCCTGGGGCAATCAGCCCCAGCATTTT.

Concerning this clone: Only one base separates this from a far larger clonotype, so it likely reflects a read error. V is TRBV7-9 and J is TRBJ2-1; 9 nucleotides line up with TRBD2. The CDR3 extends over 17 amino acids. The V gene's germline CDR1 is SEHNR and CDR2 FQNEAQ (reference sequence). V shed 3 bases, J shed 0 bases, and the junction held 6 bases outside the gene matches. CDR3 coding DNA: TGTGCCAGCAGCTTGGAAGGTAGCGGGAGCTCCTACAATGAGCAGTTCTTC. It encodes CASSLEGSGSSYNEQFF.

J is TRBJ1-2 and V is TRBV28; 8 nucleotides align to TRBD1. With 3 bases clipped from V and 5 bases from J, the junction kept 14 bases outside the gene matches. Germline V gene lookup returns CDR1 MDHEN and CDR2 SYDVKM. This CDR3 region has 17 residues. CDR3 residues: CASSFFHRGQATYGYTF. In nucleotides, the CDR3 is TGTGCCAGCAGTTTCTTTCACCGGGGACAGGCTACTTATGGCTACACCTTC.

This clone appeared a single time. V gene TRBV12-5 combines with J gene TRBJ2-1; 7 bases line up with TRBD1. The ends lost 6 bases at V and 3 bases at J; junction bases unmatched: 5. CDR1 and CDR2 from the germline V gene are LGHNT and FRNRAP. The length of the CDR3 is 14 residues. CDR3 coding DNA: TGTGCTAGTGGCCAGGGACAGAACTACAATGAGCAGTTCTTC. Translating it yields CASGQGQNYNEQFF.

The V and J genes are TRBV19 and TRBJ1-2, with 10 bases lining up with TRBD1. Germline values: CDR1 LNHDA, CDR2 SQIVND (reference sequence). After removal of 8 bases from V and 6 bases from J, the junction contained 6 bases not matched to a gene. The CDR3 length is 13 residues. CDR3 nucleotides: TGTGCCAGTGGAAGGGACAGGGGAAATGGCTACACCTTC. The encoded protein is CASGRDRGNGYTF. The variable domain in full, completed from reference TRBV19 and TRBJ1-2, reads DGGITQSPKYLFRKEGQNVTLSCEQNLNHDAMYWYRQDPGQGLRLIYYSQIVNDFQKGDIAEGYSVSREKKESFPLTVTSAQKNPTAFYLCASGRDRGNGYTFGSGTRLTVV.

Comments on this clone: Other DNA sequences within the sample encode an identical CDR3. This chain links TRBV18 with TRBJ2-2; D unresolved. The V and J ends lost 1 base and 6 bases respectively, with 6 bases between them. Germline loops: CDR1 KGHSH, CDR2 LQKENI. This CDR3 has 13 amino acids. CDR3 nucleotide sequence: TGTGCCAGCTCACCACTTGCGGCCGGGGAGCTGTTTTTT. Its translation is CASSPLAAGELFF.

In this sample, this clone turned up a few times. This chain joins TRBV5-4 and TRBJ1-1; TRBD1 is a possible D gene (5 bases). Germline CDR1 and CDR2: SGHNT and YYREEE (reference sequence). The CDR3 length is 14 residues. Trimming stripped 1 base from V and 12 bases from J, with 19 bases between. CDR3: CASSLSRGPGPSFF. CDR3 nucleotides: TGTGCCAGCAGCTTGAGTCGAGGGCCAGGGCCGTCTTTCTTT.

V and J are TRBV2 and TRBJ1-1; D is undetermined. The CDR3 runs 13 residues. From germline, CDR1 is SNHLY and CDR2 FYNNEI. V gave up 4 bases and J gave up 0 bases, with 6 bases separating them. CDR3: CASSGNMNTEAFF. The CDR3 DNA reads TGTGCCAGCAGTGGGAACATGAACACTGAAGCTTTCTTT.

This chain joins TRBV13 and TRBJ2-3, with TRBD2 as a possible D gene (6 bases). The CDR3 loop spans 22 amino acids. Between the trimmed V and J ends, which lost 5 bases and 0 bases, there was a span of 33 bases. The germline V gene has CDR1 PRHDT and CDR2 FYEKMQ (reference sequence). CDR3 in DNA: TGTGCCAGCAGCCCGAGGGGAAGAGTAGGAAGTCCGGGAGCGGCAAGCACAGATACGCAGTATTTT. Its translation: CASSPRGRVGSPGAASTDTQYF. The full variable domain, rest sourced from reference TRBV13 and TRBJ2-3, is AAGVIQSPRHLIKEKRETATLKCYPIPRHDTVYWYQQGPGQDPQFLISFYEKMQSDKGSIPDRFSAQQFSDYHSELNMSSLELGDSALYFCASSPRGRVGSPGAASTDTQYFGPGTRLTVL.

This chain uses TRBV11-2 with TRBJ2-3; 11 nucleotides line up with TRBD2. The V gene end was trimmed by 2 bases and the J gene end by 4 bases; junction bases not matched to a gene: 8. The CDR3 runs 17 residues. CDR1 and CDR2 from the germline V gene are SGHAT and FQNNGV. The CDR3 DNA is TGTGCCAGCAGCTTATCTCCTCTAGCGGGAGGACCAGATACGCAGTATTTT. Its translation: CASSLSPLAGGPDTQYF.

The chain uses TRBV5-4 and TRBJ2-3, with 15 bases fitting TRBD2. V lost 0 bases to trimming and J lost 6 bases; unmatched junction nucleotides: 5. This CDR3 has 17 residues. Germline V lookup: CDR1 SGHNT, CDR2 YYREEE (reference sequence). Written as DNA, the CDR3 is TGTGCCAGCAGCTTGGGGGGACTAGCGGGAGGTCGGGATACGCAGTATTTT. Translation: CASSLGGLAGGRDTQYF. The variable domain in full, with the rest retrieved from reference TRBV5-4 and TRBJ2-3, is ETGVTQSPTHLIKTRGQQVTLRCSSQSGHNTVSWYQQALGQGPQFIFQYYREEENGRGNFPPRFSGLQFPNYSSELNVNALELDDSALYLCASSLGGLAGGRDTQYFGPGTRLTVL.

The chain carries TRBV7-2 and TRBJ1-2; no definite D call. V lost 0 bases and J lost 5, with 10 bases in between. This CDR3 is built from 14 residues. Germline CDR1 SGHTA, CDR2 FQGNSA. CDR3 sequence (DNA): TGTGCCAGCAGCTTAGCGAAAGGAATTTATGGCTACACCTTC. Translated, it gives CASSLAKGIYGYTF. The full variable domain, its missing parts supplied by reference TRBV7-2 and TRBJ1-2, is GAGVSQSPSNKVTEKGKDVELRCDPISGHTALYWYRQSLGQGLEFLIYFQGNSAPDKSGLPSDRFSAERTGGSVSTLTIQRTQQEDSAVYLCASSLAKGIYGYTFGSGTRLTVV.

The CDR3 loop is CASGPRGGGSYEQYF. The CDR3 region has the DNA TGTGCCAGCGGACCCAGGGGAGGAGGGTCCTACGAGCAGTACTTC. The chain couples TRBV27 to TRBJ2-7; D may match TRBD1 or TRBD2 (6 bases each). Deletions cut 8 bases from V and 1 base from J, with 18 bases between. The CDR3 runs to 15 residues. The germline V gene encodes CDR1 MNHEY and CDR2 SMNVEV (reference sequence).

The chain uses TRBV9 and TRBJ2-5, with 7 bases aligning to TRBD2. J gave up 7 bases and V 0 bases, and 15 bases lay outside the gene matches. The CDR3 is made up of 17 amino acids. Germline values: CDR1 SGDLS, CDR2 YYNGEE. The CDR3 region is CASSVASGQKYEVTQYF. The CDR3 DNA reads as TGTGCCAGCAGCGTAGCTAGCGGCCAGAAGTATGAAGTGACCCAGTACTTC.

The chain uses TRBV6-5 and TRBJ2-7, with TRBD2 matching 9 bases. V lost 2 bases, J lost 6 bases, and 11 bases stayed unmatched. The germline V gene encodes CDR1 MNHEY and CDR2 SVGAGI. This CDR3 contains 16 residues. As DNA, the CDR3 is TGTGCCAGCAGTTACAACGGGCCAGCGGGAGGCCGCGAGCAGTACTTC. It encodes CASSYNGPAGGREQYF.

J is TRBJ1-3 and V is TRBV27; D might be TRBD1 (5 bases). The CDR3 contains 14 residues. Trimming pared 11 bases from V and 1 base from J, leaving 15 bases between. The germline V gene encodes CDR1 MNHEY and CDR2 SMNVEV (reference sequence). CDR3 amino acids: CASSSRVSGNTIYF. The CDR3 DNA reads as TGTGCCTCAAGCTCCAGGGTATCTGGAAACACCATATATTTT.

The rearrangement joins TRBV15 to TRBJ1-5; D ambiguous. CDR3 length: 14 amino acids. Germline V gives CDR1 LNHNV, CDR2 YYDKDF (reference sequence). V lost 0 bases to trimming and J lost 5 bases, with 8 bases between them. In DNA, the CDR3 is TGTGCCACCAGCAGAGATGGAGGCGATCAGCCCCAGCATTTT. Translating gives CATSRDGGDQPQHF.

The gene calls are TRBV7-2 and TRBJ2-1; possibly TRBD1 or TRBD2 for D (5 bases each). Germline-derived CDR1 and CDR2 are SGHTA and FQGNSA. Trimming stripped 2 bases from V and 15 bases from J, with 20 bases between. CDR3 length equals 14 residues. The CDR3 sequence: CASSLPNGGTGWFF. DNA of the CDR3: TGTGCCAGCAGCTTACCCAATGGGGGAACAGGTTGGTTCTTC.

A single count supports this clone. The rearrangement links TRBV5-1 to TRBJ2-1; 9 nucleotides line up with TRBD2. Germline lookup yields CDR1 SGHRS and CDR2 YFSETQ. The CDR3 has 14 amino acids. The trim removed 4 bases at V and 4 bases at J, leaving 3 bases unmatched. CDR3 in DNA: TGCGCCAGCAGCGGGGGACTAGCATACAATGAGCAGTTCTTC. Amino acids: CASSGGLAYNEQFF.

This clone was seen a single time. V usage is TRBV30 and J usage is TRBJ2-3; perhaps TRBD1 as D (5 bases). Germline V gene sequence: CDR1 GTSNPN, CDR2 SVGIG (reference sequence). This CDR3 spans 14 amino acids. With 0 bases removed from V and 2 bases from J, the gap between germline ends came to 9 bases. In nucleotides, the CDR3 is TGTGCCTGGAGTGTGGGTGGGGCCACAGATACGCAGTATTTT. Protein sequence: CAWSVGGATDTQYF. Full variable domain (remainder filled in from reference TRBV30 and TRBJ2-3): SQTIHQWPATLVQPVGSPLSLECTVEGTSNPNLYWYRQAAGRGLQLLFYSVGIGQISSEVPQNLSASRPQDRQFILSSKKLLLSDSGFYLCAWSVGGATDTQYFGPGTRLTVL.